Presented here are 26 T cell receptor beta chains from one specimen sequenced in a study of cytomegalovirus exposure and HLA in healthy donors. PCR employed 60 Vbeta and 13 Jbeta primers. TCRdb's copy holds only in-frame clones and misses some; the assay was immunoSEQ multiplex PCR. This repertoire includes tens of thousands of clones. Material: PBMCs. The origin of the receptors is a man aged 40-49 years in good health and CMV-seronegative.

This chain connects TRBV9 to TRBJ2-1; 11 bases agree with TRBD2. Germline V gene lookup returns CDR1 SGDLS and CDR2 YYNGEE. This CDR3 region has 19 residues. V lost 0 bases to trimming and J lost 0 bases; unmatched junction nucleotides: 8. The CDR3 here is CASSVGASGGFSSYNEQFF. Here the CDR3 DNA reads TGTGCCAGCAGCGTAGGGGCTAGCGGGGGGTTCAGCTCCTACAATGAGCAGTTCTTC.

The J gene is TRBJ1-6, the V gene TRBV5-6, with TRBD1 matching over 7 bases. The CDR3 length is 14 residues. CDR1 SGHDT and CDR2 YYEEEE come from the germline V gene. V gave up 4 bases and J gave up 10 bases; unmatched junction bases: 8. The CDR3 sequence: CASSQTGSRSPLHF. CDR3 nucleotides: TGTGCCAGCAGCCAGACAGGGTCCCGATCACCCCTCCACTTT.

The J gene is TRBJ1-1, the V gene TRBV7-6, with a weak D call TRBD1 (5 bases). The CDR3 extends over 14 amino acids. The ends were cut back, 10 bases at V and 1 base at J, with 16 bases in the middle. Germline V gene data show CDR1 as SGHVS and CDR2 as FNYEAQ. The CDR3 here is CAISRGLGNTEAFF. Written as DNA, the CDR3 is TGTGCCATATCACGGGGGTTAGGGAACACTGAAGCTTTCTTT.

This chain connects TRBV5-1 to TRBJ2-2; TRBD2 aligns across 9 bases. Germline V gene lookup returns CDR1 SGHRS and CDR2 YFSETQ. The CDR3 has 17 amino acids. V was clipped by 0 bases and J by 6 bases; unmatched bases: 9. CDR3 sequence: CASSLAVAGAGAGELFF. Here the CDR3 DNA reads TGCGCCAGCAGCTTGGCAGTAGCGGGGGCCGGGGCCGGGGAGCTGTTTTTT.

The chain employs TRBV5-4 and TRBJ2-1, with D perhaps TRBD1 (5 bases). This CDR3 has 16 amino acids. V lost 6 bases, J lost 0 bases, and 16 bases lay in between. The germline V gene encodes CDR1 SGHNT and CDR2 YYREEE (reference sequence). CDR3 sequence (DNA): TGTGCCAGCAACCCCTCAGGGAAGGACTCCTACAATGAGCAGTTCTTC. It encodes CASNPSGKDSYNEQFF.

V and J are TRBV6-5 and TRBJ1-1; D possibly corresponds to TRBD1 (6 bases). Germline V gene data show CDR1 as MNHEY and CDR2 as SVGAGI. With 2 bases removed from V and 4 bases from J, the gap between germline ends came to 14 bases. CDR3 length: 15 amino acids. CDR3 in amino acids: CASSYERGRGTEAFF. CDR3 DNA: TGTGCCAGCAGTTACGAGCGGGGGCGGGGCACTGAAGCTTTCTTT.

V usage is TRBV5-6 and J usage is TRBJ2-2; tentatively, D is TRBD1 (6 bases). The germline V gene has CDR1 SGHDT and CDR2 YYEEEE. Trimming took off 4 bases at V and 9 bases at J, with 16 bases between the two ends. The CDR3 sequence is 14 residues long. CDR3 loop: CASSPGQFRRELFF. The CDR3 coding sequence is TGTGCCAGCAGCCCCGGACAGTTCCGTAGGGAGCTGTTTTTT.

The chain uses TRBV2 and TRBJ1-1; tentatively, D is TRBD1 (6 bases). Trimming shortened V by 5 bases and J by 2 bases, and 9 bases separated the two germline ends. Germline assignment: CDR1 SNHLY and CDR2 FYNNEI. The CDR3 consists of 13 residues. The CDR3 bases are TGTGCCAGCAGTCCGGACAGCAACACTGAAGCTTTCTTT. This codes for CASSPDSNTEAFF.

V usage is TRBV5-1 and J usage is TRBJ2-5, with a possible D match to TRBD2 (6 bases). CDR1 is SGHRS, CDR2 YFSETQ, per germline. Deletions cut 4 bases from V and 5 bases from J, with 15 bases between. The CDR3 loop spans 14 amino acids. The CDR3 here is CASSQGGGLETQYF. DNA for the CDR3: TGCGCCAGCAGCCAGGGAGGAGGGTTGGAGACCCAGTACTTC.

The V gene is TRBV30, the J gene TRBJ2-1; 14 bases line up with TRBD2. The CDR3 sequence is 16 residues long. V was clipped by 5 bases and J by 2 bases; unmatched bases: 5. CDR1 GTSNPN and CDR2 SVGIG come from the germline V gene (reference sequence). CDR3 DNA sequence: TGTGCCTGGTCCCCGGGACTAGCGGGGGCCTACAATGAGCAGTTCTTC. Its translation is CAWSPGLAGAYNEQFF.

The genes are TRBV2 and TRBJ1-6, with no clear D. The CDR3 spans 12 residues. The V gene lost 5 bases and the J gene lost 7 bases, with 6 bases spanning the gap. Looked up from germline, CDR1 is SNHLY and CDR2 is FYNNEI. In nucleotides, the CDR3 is TGTGCCAGCAGTCCCTCCAATTCACCCCTCCACTTT. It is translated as CASSPSNSPLHF.

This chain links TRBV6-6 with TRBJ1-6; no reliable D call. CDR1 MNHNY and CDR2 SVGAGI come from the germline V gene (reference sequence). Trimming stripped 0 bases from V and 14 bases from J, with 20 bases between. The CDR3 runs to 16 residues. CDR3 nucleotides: TGTGCCAGCAGTTACTCGGAATCGGGAGGGATCGGATCCCTCCACTTT. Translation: CASSYSESGGIGSLHF.

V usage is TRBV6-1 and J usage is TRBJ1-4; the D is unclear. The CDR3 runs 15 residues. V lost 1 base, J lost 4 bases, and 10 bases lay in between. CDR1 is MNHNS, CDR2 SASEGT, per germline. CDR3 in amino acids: CASSEGAVRNEKLFF. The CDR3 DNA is TGTGCCAGCAGTGAAGGGGCAGTCCGTAATGAAAAACTGTTTTTT.

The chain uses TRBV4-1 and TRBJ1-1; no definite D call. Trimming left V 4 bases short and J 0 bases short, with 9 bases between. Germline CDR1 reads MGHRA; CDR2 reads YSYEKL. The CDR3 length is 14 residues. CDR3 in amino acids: CASSPRLLNTEAFF. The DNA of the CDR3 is TGCGCCAGCAGCCCTAGACTGCTGAACACTGAAGCTTTCTTT.

The CDR3 DNA reads TGTGCCAGCAGCCAAGGGCAGGGAATCTACGAGCAGTACTTC. It codes for CASSQGQGIYEQYF. The V and J genes are TRBV4-2 and TRBJ2-7; a possible D gene is TRBD1 (5 bases). This CDR3 is 14 amino acids long. Germline-derived CDR1 and CDR2 are LGHNA and YNFKEQ. Trimming removed 1 base from V and 3 bases from J, with 10 bases in between.

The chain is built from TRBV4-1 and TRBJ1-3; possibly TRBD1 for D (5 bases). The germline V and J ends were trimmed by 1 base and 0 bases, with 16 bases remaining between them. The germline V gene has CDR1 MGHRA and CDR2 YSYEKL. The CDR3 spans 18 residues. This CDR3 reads CASSQVGAGVGSGNTIYF. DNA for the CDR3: TGCGCCAGCAGCCAAGTAGGGGCAGGCGTCGGCTCTGGAAACACCATATATTTT.

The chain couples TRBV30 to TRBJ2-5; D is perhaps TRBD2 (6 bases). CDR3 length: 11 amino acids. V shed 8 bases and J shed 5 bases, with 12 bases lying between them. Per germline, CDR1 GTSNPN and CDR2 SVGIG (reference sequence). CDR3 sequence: CAEDRGETQYF. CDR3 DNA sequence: TGTGCCGAAGACCGGGGGGAGACCCAGTACTTC.

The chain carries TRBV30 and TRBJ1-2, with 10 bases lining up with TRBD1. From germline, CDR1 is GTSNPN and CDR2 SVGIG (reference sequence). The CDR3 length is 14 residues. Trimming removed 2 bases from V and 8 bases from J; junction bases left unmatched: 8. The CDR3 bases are TGTGCCTGGAGTAGGGGACAGGGGTTAGACGGCTACACCTTC. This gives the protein CAWSRGQGLDGYTF.

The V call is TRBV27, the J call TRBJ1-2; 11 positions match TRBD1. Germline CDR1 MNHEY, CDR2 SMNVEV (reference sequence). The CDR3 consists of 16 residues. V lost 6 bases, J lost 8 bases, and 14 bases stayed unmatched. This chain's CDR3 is CASSSGAGQGARGYTF. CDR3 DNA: TGTGCCAGCAGCTCCGGGGCCGGACAGGGGGCTCGCGGCTACACCTTC.

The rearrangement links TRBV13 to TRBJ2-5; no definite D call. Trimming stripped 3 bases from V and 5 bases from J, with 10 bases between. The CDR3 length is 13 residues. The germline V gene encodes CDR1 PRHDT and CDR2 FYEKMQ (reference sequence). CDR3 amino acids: CASSFARSETQYF. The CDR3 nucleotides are TGTGCCAGCAGCTTTGCGCGTTCGGAGACCCAGTACTTC.

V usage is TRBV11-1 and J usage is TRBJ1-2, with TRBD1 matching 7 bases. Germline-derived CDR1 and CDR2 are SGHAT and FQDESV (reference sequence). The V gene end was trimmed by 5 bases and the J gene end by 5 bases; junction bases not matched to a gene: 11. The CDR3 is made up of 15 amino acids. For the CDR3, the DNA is TGTGCCAGCAGCCGTACAGGGGCCAGGGGGTATGGCTACACCTTC. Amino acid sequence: CASSRTGARGYGYTF.

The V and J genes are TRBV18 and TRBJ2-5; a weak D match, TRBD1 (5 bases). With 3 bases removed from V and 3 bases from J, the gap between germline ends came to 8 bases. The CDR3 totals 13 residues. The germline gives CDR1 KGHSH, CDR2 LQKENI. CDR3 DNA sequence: TGTGCCAGCTCACCCGGACAAGAAGAGACCCAGTACTTC. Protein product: CASSPGQEETQYF.

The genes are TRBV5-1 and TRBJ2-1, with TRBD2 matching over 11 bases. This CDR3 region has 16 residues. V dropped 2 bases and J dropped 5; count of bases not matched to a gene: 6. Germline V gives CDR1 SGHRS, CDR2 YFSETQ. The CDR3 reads CASSLIAGGNNNEQFF. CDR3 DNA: TGCGCCAGCAGCTTAATAGCGGGGGGGAATAACAATGAGCAGTTCTTC. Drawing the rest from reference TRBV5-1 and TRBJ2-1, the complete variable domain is KAGVTQTPRYLIKTRGQQVTLSCSPISGHRSVSWYQQTPGQGLQFLFEYFSETQRNKGNFPGRFSGRQFSNSRSEMNVSTLELGDSALYLCASSLIAGGNNNEQFFGPGTRLTVL.

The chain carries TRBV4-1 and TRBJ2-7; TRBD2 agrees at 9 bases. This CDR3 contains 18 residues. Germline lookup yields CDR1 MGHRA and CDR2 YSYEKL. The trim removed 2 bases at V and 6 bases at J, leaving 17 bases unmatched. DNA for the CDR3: TGCGCCAGCAGCCAAATCAGGATAGCGGGGGACTCGGGATCCGAGCAGTACTTC. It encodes CASSQIRIAGDSGSEQYF.

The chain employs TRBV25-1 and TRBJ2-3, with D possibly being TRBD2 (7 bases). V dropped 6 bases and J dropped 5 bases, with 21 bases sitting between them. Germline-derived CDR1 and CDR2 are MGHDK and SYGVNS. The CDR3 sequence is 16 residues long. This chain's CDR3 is CASRVLWGGPGDTQYF. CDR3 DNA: TGTGCCAGCAGAGTGCTCTGGGGGGGCCCCGGAGATACGCAGTATTTT.

CDR3 sequence: CASSPLGLHPSNTEAFF. The CDR3 DNA is TGTGCCAGCAGCCCCTTGGGCCTACATCCCTCGAACACTGAAGCTTTCTTT. The rearrangement uses TRBV7-9 and TRBJ1-1, with D unresolved. The germline V and J ends were trimmed by 5 bases and 1 base, with 20 bases remaining between them. Looked up from germline, CDR1 is SEHNR and CDR2 is FQNEAQ (reference sequence). CDR3 length: 17 amino acids.